One and the same sample provided the 30 T cell receptor beta chains below, sequenced in a study of T cells in Graves' hyperthyroidism and ophthalmopathy. It was RNA transcripts that yielded the amplified TCR beta CDR3 regions. First-round RT-PCR targeting the TCR CDR3 was performed with the HTBI primer set. One entry per CDR3 protein, called by TCRdb with MiXCR from the multiplex PCR reads. The sample comprises hundreds of thousands of distinct CDR3 sequences, 12% to 15% of which are singletons, and about a tenth rests with the top ten. The source material was blood. Source of these receptors: a woman younger than 35 with Graves' hyperthyroidism.

This clonotype came up many times. The rearrangement joins TRBV7-9 to TRBJ2-1, with 13 bases that match TRBD2. V shed 4 bases and J 12 bases; nucleotides not matched to a gene: 9. The CDR3 contains 15 residues. Germline V gene lookup returns CDR1 SEHNR and CDR2 FQNEAQ (reference sequence). Here the CDR3 DNA reads TGTGCCAGCAGCTCCCGGACTAGCGGGAGCAGAGGGCAGTTCTTC. It translates to CASSSRTSGSRGQFF.

In this sample, this clonotype turned up a few times. V and J are TRBV5-8 and TRBJ2-3, with D hard to call. The germline CDR1 and CDR2 sequences are SGHTS and YDEGEE. With 4 bases removed from V and 6 bases from J, the gap between germline ends came to 12 bases. The CDR3 length is 13 residues. DNA of the CDR3: TGTGCCAGCAGCCGGTGGGTCGACGATACGCAGTATTTT. Translation gives CASSRWVDDTQYF. The full variable domain, with the rest looked up from reference TRBV5-8 and TRBJ2-3, is EAGVTQSPTHLIKTRGQQATLRCSPISGHTSVYWYQQALGLGLQFLLWYDEGEERNRGNFPPRFSGRQFPNYSSELNVNALELEDSALYLCASSRWVDDTQYFGPGTRLTVL.

This clonotype was observed a few times. This chain links TRBV2 with TRBJ1-3; D uncertain. V was clipped by 7 bases and J by 2 bases, with 6 bases between them. Germline V gene data show CDR1 as SNHLY and CDR2 as FYNNEI. The CDR3 is made up of 12 amino acids. This chain's CDR3 is CASNVAGNTIYF. In DNA form, the CDR3 reads TGTGCCAGCAATGTGGCTGGAAACACCATATATTTT.

Many counts were recorded for this clonotype. The chain couples TRBV2 to TRBJ2-2; tentative D call: TRBD1 (6 bases). Germline CDR1 SNHLY, CDR2 FYNNEI. V was clipped by 10 bases and J by 8 bases, with 14 bases between them. The CDR3 totals 12 residues. The CDR3 loop is CATRTDGGELFF. The CDR3 DNA reads as TGTGCCACCAGGACAGACGGGGGGGAGCTGTTTTTT.

This sequence joins TRBV30 and TRBJ2-3; maybe TRBD2 (5 bases). The CDR3 runs to 15 residues. The germline CDR1 and CDR2 sequences are GTSNPN and SVGIG (reference sequence). Trimming pared 0 bases from V and 5 bases from J, leaving 15 bases between. The CDR3 DNA follows: TGTGCCTGGAGTGTTAGCGCAACTACGGGAGATACGCAGTATTTT. It is translated as CAWSVSATTGDTQYF.

This clonotype occurred many times. The J gene is TRBJ2-3, the V gene TRBV27, with D perhaps TRBD2 (5 bases). Germline V CDR1 and CDR2: MNHEY, SMNVEV (reference sequence). Trimming cost V 8 bases and J 5 bases, with 20 bases left between them. The CDR3 runs to 15 residues. The CDR3 coding sequence is TGTGCCAGCGCACCTGAGGGCGGATTCGGAGATACGCAGTATTTT. It is translated as CASAPEGGFGDTQYF.

In its sample, this clonotype was seen a few times. The chain carries TRBV20-1 and TRBJ2-1; 7 bases agree with TRBD2. Germline V gene lookup returns CDR1 DFQATT and CDR2 SNEGSKA (reference sequence). The CDR3 totals 17 residues. Losses at the gene ends were 1 base for V and 9 bases for J; bases not matched to a gene: 18. CDR3 region: CSARARDRLAKISEQFF. In DNA, the CDR3 is TGCAGTGCTAGAGCCCGGGATCGACTAGCTAAGATCAGTGAGCAGTTCTTC.

Notes on this clonotype: The junction shows a germline mismatch at one end, possibly a read error. CDR3 loop: CASSQREDITEASF. The CDR3 DNA reads as TGTGCCAGCTCTCAGAGGGAGGATATTACTGAAGCTTCCTTT. The chain employs TRBV6-2 or TRBV6-3 and TRBJ1-1; D uncertain. Germline V gene data show CDR1 as MNHEY and CDR2 as SVGEGT. The CDR3 sequence is 14 residues long.

The V gene is TRBV2, the J gene TRBJ2-1; D uncertain. The CDR3 is 15 residues long. V was shortened by 4 bases and J by 3 bases, with 13 bases between the two germline ends. Germline V gene lookup returns CDR1 SNHLY and CDR2 FYNNEI. The CDR3 sequence is CASSVREWVYNEQFF. CDR3 DNA: TGTGCCAGCAGTGTCAGAGAATGGGTCTACAATGAGCAGTTCTTC. Looking up the rest from reference TRBV2 and TRBJ2-1 gives the full variable domain: EPEVTQTPSHQVTQMGQEVILRCVPISNHLYFYWYRQILGQKVEFLVSFYNNEISEKSEIFDDQFSVERPDGSNFTLKIRSTKLEDSAMYFCASSVREWVYNEQFFGPGTRLTVL.

The rearrangement uses TRBV29-1 and TRBJ2-7, with D uncertain. Deletions cut 0 bases from V and 6 bases from J, with 15 bases between. This CDR3 region has 14 residues. Germline lookup yields CDR1 SQVTM and CDR2 ANQGSEA. The CDR3 protein is CSVEDPQRPREQYF. CDR3 bases: TGCAGCGTTGAAGATCCACAAAGGCCCCGCGAGCAGTACTTC.

The sample holds a few counts of this clonotype. A single base separates this from a much larger clone, so it may be a read error. This rearrangement joins TRBV4-2 to TRBJ2-1; D is uncertain. V was cut by 0 bases and J by 6 bases, with 3 bases left in between. The CDR3 runs 12 residues. CDR1 is LGHNA, CDR2 YNFKEQ, per germline. CDR3 nucleotides: TGTGCCAGCAGCCAAGAATCCAATGAGCAGTTCTTC. This codes for CASSQESNEQFF.

The sample holds a few counts of this clonotype. J is TRBJ1-1 and V is TRBV10-3, with D unresolved. The germline V gene has CDR1 ENHRY and CDR2 SYGVKD. The CDR3 loop spans 14 amino acids. The V gene lost 6 bases and the J gene lost 5 bases, with 16 bases spanning the gap. CDR3 sequence: CAISEEIERTEAFF. CDR3 coding DNA: TGTGCCATCAGCGAGGAAATTGAGAGGACTGAAGCTTTCTTT.

This clonotype showed up just a few times. The rearrangement joins TRBV5-4 to TRBJ2-1; D tentatively reads TRBD1 or TRBD2 (5 bases each). V dropped 1 base and J dropped 6 bases, with 8 bases sitting between them. This CDR3 has 13 residues. Germline CDR1 and CDR2: SGHNT and YYREEE (reference sequence). CDR3 nucleotide sequence: TGTGCCAGCAGCTTGAGGGGAGCCAATGAGCAGTTCTTC. This codes for CASSLRGANEQFF.

V and J are TRBV5-1 and TRBJ2-5; D gene unclear. The germline V gene has CDR1 SGHRS and CDR2 YFSETQ. The CDR3 has 13 amino acids. V lost 0 bases and J 0 bases, leaving 3 bases between the germline ends. CDR3 protein: CASSLAHQETQYF. DNA for the CDR3: TGCGCCAGCAGCTTGGCACACCAAGAGACCCAGTACTTC.

This clonotype has only a few counts. The chain is built from TRBV4-3 and TRBJ2-3, with 9 bases fitting TRBD2. The CDR3 is 16 amino acids. The germline gives CDR1 LGHNA, CDR2 YSLEER. V lost 0 bases and J lost 8; bases outside the gene matches: 9. Here the CDR3 reads CASSQDRGTSRTTQYF. The CDR3, as DNA: TGCGCCAGCAGCCAAGATCGTGGGACTAGCAGGACTACGCAGTATTTT.

V and J are TRBV29-1 and TRBJ2-3; D call uncertain. This CDR3 is built from 12 residues. Germline V lookup: CDR1 SQVTM, CDR2 ANQGSEA. The CDR3 DNA reads TGCAGTCATAATTGTGGCACAGATACGCAGTATTTT. Its protein is CSHNCGTDTQYF.

This clonotype was seen repeatedly, ten times or more. The gene calls are TRBV29-1 and TRBJ1-2; D is possibly TRBD1 (6 bases). V was pared by 2 bases and J by 4 bases, with 11 bases between. CDR1 is SQVTM and CDR2 is ANQGSEA in the germline V gene. The CDR3 extends over 13 amino acids. CDR3 DNA sequence: TGCAGCGTTGAAAGGACAGAGACCTATGGCTACACCTTC. It encodes CSVERTETYGYTF.

This clonotype has a handful of counts. The rearrangement links TRBV5-1 to TRBJ2-5; TRBD2 matches at 9 bases. In germline, CDR1 is SGHRS, CDR2 YFSETQ. The CDR3 runs 13 residues. The V segment lost 5 bases and the J segment 4 bases; nucleotides outside the gene matches: 3. CDR3 DNA: TGCGCCAGCAGGCCTAGCGGGACAGAGACCCAGTACTTC. This gives the protein CASRPSGTETQYF.

The sample holds many counts of this clonotype. The chain joins TRBV6-2 or TRBV6-3 to TRBJ2-1, with D perhaps TRBD1 (5 bases). This CDR3 has 12 residues. V lost 5 bases and J 7 bases, leaving 9 bases between the germline ends. Germline V gene sequence: CDR1 MNHEY, CDR2 SVGEGT. The CDR3 reads CASSLRVNEQFF. The CDR3 nucleotides read TGTGCCAGCAGTCTCAGGGTTAATGAGCAGTTCTTC.

This clonotype was recorded many times. As DNA, the CDR3 is TGTGCCAGCAGCGCCGGGACTAGCGGCACTGCGTACCAAGAGACCCAGTACTTC. This sequence encodes CASSAGTSGTAYQETQYF. V is TRBV13 and J is TRBJ2-5, with 11 bases aligning to TRBD2. V lost 5 bases to trimming and J lost 0 bases; unmatched junction nucleotides: 11. The germline V gene encodes CDR1 PRHDT and CDR2 FYEKMQ (reference sequence). CDR3 length: 18 residues. Combining the CDR3 with reference TRBV13 and TRBJ2-5 gives the whole variable domain AAGVIQSPRHLIKEKRETATLKCYPIPRHDTVYWYQQGPGQDPQFLISFYEKMQSDKGSIPDRFSAQQFSDYHSELNMSSLELGDSALYFCASSAGTSGTAYQETQYFGPGTRLLVL.

This chain uses TRBV7-3 with TRBJ1-1; TRBD1 is a possible D gene (6 bases). Germline lookup yields CDR1 SGHTA and CDR2 FQGTGA. V was shortened by 4 bases and J by 4 bases, with 16 bases between the two germline ends. There are 15 residues in the CDR3. CDR3 loop: CASSSPGGARTEAFF. CDR3 bases: TGTGCCAGCAGCTCTCCCGGGGGCGCGCGCACTGAAGCTTTCTTT.

The chain combines TRBV2 with TRBJ2-2; 7 bases are a match to TRBD2. Unmatched junction bases numbered 5, after V lost 9 bases and J lost 4 bases. The germline V gene has CDR1 SNHLY and CDR2 FYNNEI. This CDR3 has 13 residues. The CDR3 DNA follows: TGTGCCAGGGCGGGGGAGACCACCGGGGAGCTGTTTTTT. Protein: CARAGETTGELFF.

The chain combines TRBV7-9 with TRBJ2-4; TRBD2 agrees at 10 bases. CDR1 and CDR2 (germline): SEHNR, FQNEAQ (reference sequence). The V gene end was trimmed by 7 bases and the J gene end by 8 bases; junction bases not matched to a gene: 11. CDR3 size: 15 residues. The CDR3 nucleotides read TGTGCCAGCAACAGCGGGAGGGCCAGTGTGGACATTCAGTACTTC. It encodes CASNSGRASVDIQYF.

The sample holds many counts of this clonotype. J is TRBJ1-2 and V is TRBV18; TRBD1 aligns across 7 bases. Losses at the gene ends were 4 bases for V and 0 bases for J; bases not matched to a gene: 8. Germline CDR1 and CDR2: KGHSH and LQKENI. The CDR3 has 16 amino acids. CDR3: CASSRRDRGANYGYTF. CDR3 DNA: TGTGCCAGCTCACGCCGGGACAGAGGAGCTAACTATGGCTACACCTTC. Variable domain in full (rest from reference TRBV18 and TRBJ1-2): NAGVMQNPRHLVRRRGQEARLRCSPMKGHSHVYWYRQLPEEGLKFMVYLQKENIIDESGMPKERFSAEFPKEGPSILRIQQVVRGDSAAYFCASSRRDRGANYGYTFGSGTRLTVV.

In its sample, this clonotype was seen many times. The gene calls are TRBV3-1 and TRBJ2-5; tentatively, D is TRBD2 (6 bases). Trimming stripped 2 bases from V and 5 bases from J, with 18 bases between. This CDR3 comprises 16 residues. Germline V CDR1 and CDR2: LGHDT, YNNKEL (reference sequence). CDR3 nucleotide sequence: TGTGCCAGCAGCCAACGAGCACGGGAGATACAGGAGACCCAGTACTTC. Residues: CASSQRAREIQETQYF.

The J gene is TRBJ2-7, the V gene TRBV20-1; TRBD2 matches 8 bases. Germline assignment: CDR1 DFQATT and CDR2 SNEGSKA (reference sequence). Trimming at V came to 5 bases and at J to 4 bases, leaving 16 bases not matched to a gene. This CDR3 comprises 16 residues. As DNA, the CDR3 is TGCAGTGCTTGGGACCCGGGGACTAGTCCGGGGTACGAGCAGTACTTC. This codes for CSAWDPGTSPGYEQYF.

This clonotype has only a few counts. The chain employs TRBV20-1 and TRBJ2-3, with 12 bases lining up with TRBD2. The germline CDR1 and CDR2 sequences are DFQATT and SNEGSKA (reference sequence). J gave up 7 bases and V 3 bases, and 2 bases lay outside the gene matches. CDR3 length: 13 amino acids. The CDR3 loop is CSARTSGSHTQYF. The CDR3 nucleotides are TGCAGTGCTAGGACTAGCGGGAGCCATACGCAGTATTTT.

This clonotype appeared a few times. The chain employs TRBV7-9 and TRBJ1-3; no reliable D call. The CDR3 runs to 15 residues. Deletions cut 5 bases from V and 4 bases from J, with 15 bases between. Germline CDR1 reads SEHNR; CDR2 reads FQNEAQ (reference sequence). CDR3 in DNA: TGTGCCAGCAGCCCCGGCGTCGGCGCGGGAAACACCATATATTTT. This codes for CASSPGVGAGNTIYF.

This clonotype was observed a few times. V gene TRBV10-3 combines with J gene TRBJ2-3; 10 nucleotides agree with TRBD2. The J segment lost 1 base and the V segment lost 10 bases, leaving 5 bases of the junction unmatched. The CDR3 is 14 residues long. Germline values: CDR1 ENHRY, CDR2 SYGVKD. The CDR3 nucleotides read TGTGCCACCGCTAGCGGGAGAGGCACAGATACGCAGTATTTT. Protein product: CATASGRGTDTQYF.

The table lists this clonotype with a few counts. The chain carries TRBV19 and TRBJ2-1, with TRBD2 matching 14 bases. V was pared by 4 bases and J by 12 bases, with 5 bases of the junction left unmatched. This CDR3 has 14 residues. Germline V CDR1 and CDR2: LNHDA, SQIVND (reference sequence). CDR3 DNA sequence: TGTGCCAGTAGTACCGGGACTAGCGGGAGCCCGCAGTTCTTC. It yields the protein CASSTGTSGSPQFF.